The 32 T cell receptor beta chains below all came from one sample that was sequenced in a study of patients and donors after allogeneic stem cell transplantation. TCRdb passed the RT-PCR reads through MiXCR, listing each CDR3 protein once. The sample lists about 410,000 distinct CDR3 sequences, under 20% occurring once. Specimen: blood, either unsorted or a sorted T cell fraction (not recorded which). Every receptor here comes from a human donor who was either an allogeneic HSCT recipient or a stem cell or donor lymphocyte infusion donor (not recorded which). It is not recorded whose cells these are; they may come from a transplant donor.

The J gene is TRBJ1-2, the V gene TRBV20-1; 7 bases are shared with TRBD1. The length of the CDR3 is 11 residues. Germline assignment: CDR1 DFQATT and CDR2 SNEGSKA (reference sequence). V was clipped by 5 bases and J by 5 bases; unmatched bases: 2. CDR3 residues: CSAWGQYGYTF. The CDR3 nucleotides are TGCAGTGCTTGGGGACAGTATGGCTACACCTTC.

The rearrangement uses TRBV7-2 and TRBJ2-1; tentative D call: TRBD2 (5 bases). V dropped 5 bases and J dropped 14 bases, with 19 bases sitting between them. The CDR3 totals 13 residues. CDR1 and CDR2 from the germline V gene are SGHTA and FQGNSA. The DNA of the CDR3 is TGTGCCAGCAGCACCGACCCGACCTCCGGGGAGTTCTTC. Amino acids: CASSTDPTSGEFF.

This chain joins TRBV4-1 and TRBJ2-7; 11 positions agree with TRBD2. Germline V gene data show CDR1 as MGHRA and CDR2 as YSYEKL. V lost 4 bases to trimming and J lost 2 bases; unmatched junction nucleotides: 4. This CDR3 has 15 amino acids. CDR3 sequence reads: CASSLIAGGTYEQYF. In DNA, the CDR3 is TGCGCCAGCAGCCTGATAGCGGGAGGGACCTACGAGCAGTACTTC.

A few counts support this clonotype. The chain couples TRBV11-1 to TRBJ2-3; tentatively, D is TRBD1 (6 bases). Trimming removed 5 bases at V and 7 bases at J, with 22 bases between. The CDR3 consists of 16 residues. Germline values: CDR1 SGHAT, CDR2 FQDESV (reference sequence). This CDR3 is CASSERRTVPGNTQYF. The CDR3 DNA is TGTGCCAGCAGCGAACGACGGACAGTCCCTGGGAATACGCAGTATTTT.

This sequence joins TRBV9 and TRBJ2-5, with 11 bases that match TRBD2. V trimming: 4 bases; J trimming: 1 base; junction bases outside the gene matches: 6. This CDR3 has 16 amino acids. From germline, CDR1 is SGDLS and CDR2 YYNGEE. In nucleotides, the CDR3 is TGTGCCAGCAGCCCACGACTAGCGGGGTCCCAAGAGACCCAGTACTTC. This sequence encodes CASSPRLAGSQETQYF.

The J gene is TRBJ1-1, the V gene TRBV19; TRBD1 might be the D (5 bases). CDR1 and CDR2 (germline): LNHDA, SQIVND (reference sequence). This CDR3 contains 15 residues. The V gene lost 7 bases and the J gene lost 1 base, with 16 bases spanning the gap. This chain's CDR3 is CASTPGTSENTEAFF. CDR3 nucleotides: TGTGCCAGTACTCCTGGGACTTCCGAGAACACTGAAGCTTTCTTT.

The sample holds a few counts of this clonotype. This sequence joins TRBV20-1 and TRBJ2-5, with TRBD2 matching over 7 bases. V was clipped by 6 bases and J by 5 bases; unmatched bases: 12. This CDR3 region has 14 residues. Per germline, CDR1 DFQATT and CDR2 SNEGSKA (reference sequence). CDR3 nucleotides: TGCAGTGCCAGGCCGAGGGAGGGTTGGGAGACCCAGTACTTC. Its translation: CSARPREGWETQYF.

This clonotype has more than one count but fewer than ten. The chain recombines TRBV20-1 with TRBJ1-2, with D tentatively TRBD1 (6 bases). The CDR3 totals 15 residues. CDR1 and CDR2 (germline): DFQATT, SNEGSKA (reference sequence). The ends were cut back, 0 bases at V and 4 bases at J, with 15 bases in the middle. The CDR3 sequence is CSARDKPGEGYGYTF. The CDR3 bases are TGCAGTGCTAGAGATAAGCCAGGGGAGGGCTATGGCTACACCTTC.

This clonotype has a count of ten or more. This rearrangement joins TRBV4-1 to TRBJ2-5; D is tentatively TRBD1 or TRBD2 (6 bases each). This CDR3 has 16 amino acids. Germline V gene sequence: CDR1 MGHRA, CDR2 YSYEKL. Trimming removed 0 bases at V and 4 bases at J, with 15 bases between. The CDR3 coding sequence is TGCGCCAGCAGCCAAGATACTAGCAGGGGACGAGAGACCCAGTACTTC. Amino acids: CASSQDTSRGRETQYF.

This clonotype occurred a few times. The chain is built from TRBV5-1 and TRBJ2-7; a weak D match, TRBD1 (5 bases). The germline V and J ends were trimmed by 4 bases and 3 bases, with 17 bases remaining between them. The CDR3 sequence is 15 residues long. In germline, CDR1 is SGHRS, CDR2 YFSETQ. The CDR3 DNA reads TGCGCCAGCAGCCTCGGACACCTCGAAGGCTACGAGCAGTACTTC. Its translation is CASSLGHLEGYEQYF. Complete variable domain (other parts from reference TRBV5-1 and TRBJ2-7): KAGVTQTPRYLIKTRGQQVTLSCSPISGHRSVSWYQQTPGQGLQFLFEYFSETQRNKGNFPGRFSGRQFSNSRSEMNVSTLELGDSALYLCASSLGHLEGYEQYFGPGTRLTVT.

This clonotype was picked up a small number of times. The chain has TRBV3-1 and TRBJ2-5; 11 nucleotides line up with TRBD2. V lost 1 base and J lost 2; bases outside the gene matches: 3. Germline loops: CDR1 LGHDT, CDR2 YNNKEL (reference sequence). This CDR3 region has 16 residues. For the CDR3, the DNA is TGTGCCAGCAGCCAAGCCCTAGCGGGAGGACAAGAGACCCAGTACTTC. Its translation: CASSQALAGGQETQYF.

This clonotype was seen repeatedly, ten times or more. The genes are TRBV12-3 or TRBV12-4 and TRBJ2-5; 9 nucleotides agree with TRBD2. The CDR3 consists of 14 residues. Losses at the gene ends were 5 bases for V and 5 bases for J; bases not matched to a gene: 6. Here the CDR3 reads CASSGGTSRETQYF. CDR3 sequence (DNA): TGTGCCAGCAGTGGGGGGACTAGCCGGGAGACCCAGTACTTC.

The CDR3, as DNA: TGTGCCAGCAGTTTTACTAGCGGGGAAGAGACCCAGTACTTC. Its translation is CASSFTSGEETQYF. The chain has TRBV6-2 or TRBV6-3 and TRBJ2-5; 10 bases are a match to TRBD2. The CDR3 consists of 14 residues. The ends lost 4 bases at V and 3 bases at J; junction bases unmatched: 2. Per germline, CDR1 MNHEY and CDR2 SVGEGT.

This clonotype showed up just a few times. The V call is TRBV19, the J call TRBJ2-3, with 11 positions matching TRBD2. In germline, CDR1 is LNHDA, CDR2 SQIVND (reference sequence). CDR3 length: 15 amino acids. With V trimmed by 5 bases and J by 5 bases, 6 bases remained unmatched. Written as DNA, the CDR3 is TGTGCCAGTAGTGTTCTAGCGGGAGGTCTAGATACGCAGTATTTT. As protein: CASSVLAGGLDTQYF.

Only a few counts were recorded for this clonotype. The chain links TRBV11-1 to TRBJ1-2; 10 bases line up with TRBD1. This CDR3 comprises 18 residues. CDR1 and CDR2 from the germline V gene are SGHAT and FQDESV (reference sequence). The J segment lost 5 bases and the V segment lost 4 bases, leaving 16 bases of the junction unmatched. CDR3 DNA: TGTGCCAGCAGCTATCTGTCCCGGGACAGGGGAGAAGAATATGGCTACACCTTC. Protein sequence: CASSYLSRDRGEEYGYTF.

This clonotype was observed at least ten times. The gene calls are TRBV6-2 or TRBV6-3 and TRBJ2-1; D tentatively reads TRBD1 or TRBD2 (5 bases each). The CDR3 length is 11 residues. V gave up 11 bases and J gave up 4 bases, with 9 bases separating them. The germline V gene encodes CDR1 MNHEY and CDR2 SVGEGT. In DNA, the CDR3 is TGTGCCCATGGGGGTTACAATGAGCAGTTCTTC. This encodes CAHGGYNEQFF.

For the CDR3, the DNA is TGCAGCGGCTACAGGGGTAGCTATGGCTACACCTTC. Residues: CSGYRGSYGYTF. J is TRBJ1-2 and V is TRBV29-1; 7 nucleotides line up with TRBD1. The V segment lost 7 bases and the J segment 4 bases; nucleotides outside the gene matches: 6. The CDR3 is made up of 12 amino acids. Germline CDR1 is SQVTM and CDR2 is ANQGSEA.

V gene TRBV12-3 or TRBV12-4 combines with J gene TRBJ2-2; perhaps D is TRBD1 or TRBD2 (5 bases each). The CDR3 spans 16 residues. Trimming left V 5 bases short and J 4 bases short, with 17 bases between. For the CDR3, the DNA is TGTGCCAGCAGTCTCCAGTCCGGGACGGTCACCGGGGAGCTGTTTTTT. Translation: CASSLQSGTVTGELFF.

V gene TRBV20-1 combines with J gene TRBJ1-1, with D tentatively TRBD1 (6 bases). Trimming took 5 bases from V and 2 from J, leaving 12 bases between them. Germline V gene data show CDR1 as DFQATT and CDR2 as SNEGSKA (reference sequence). This CDR3 is 13 amino acids long. This CDR3 reads CSAETGHNTEAFF. CDR3 in DNA: TGCAGTGCTGAGACAGGACATAACACTGAAGCTTTCTTT.

This clonotype has only a few counts. V usage is TRBV12-3 or TRBV12-4 and J usage is TRBJ1-5; D is uncertain. The ends were cut back, 6 bases at V and 1 base at J, with 13 bases in the middle. The CDR3 consists of 15 residues. CDR3 residues: CASRYGEVSNQPQHF. CDR3 bases: TGTGCCAGCAGGTACGGCGAGGTGAGCAATCAGCCCCAGCATTTT.

In its sample, this clonotype was seen many times. The chain carries TRBV5-1 and TRBJ2-1; D may match TRBD1 or TRBD2 (6 bases each). The CDR3 consists of 13 residues. V shed 2 bases and J shed 12 bases, with 15 bases lying between them. CDR1 and CDR2 from the germline V gene are SGHRS and YFSETQ. CDR3 residues: CASSFSRGVGQFF. The CDR3 DNA sequence: TGCGCCAGCAGCTTTTCAAGGGGGGTCGGGCAGTTCTTC.

V and J are TRBV5-1 and TRBJ2-1; D uncertain. V gave up 8 bases and J gave up 4 bases, with 10 bases separating them. This CDR3 has 12 amino acids. CDR1 is SGHRS and CDR2 is YFSETQ in the germline V gene. The CDR3 DNA is TGCGCCAGTCACGAGCTGTACAATGAGCAGTTCTTC. As protein: CASHELYNEQFF.

The chain is built from TRBV2 and TRBJ2-2, with D possibly matching TRBD2 (6 bases). The length of the CDR3 is 13 residues. V lost 7 bases and J 1 base, leaving 7 bases between the germline ends. The germline gives CDR1 SNHLY, CDR2 FYNNEI. CDR3: CASIAENTGELFF. The DNA of the CDR3 is TGTGCCAGCATAGCGGAGAACACCGGGGAGCTGTTTTTT.

This clonotype was seen many times. The chain recombines TRBV13 with TRBJ2-3; D gene uncertain. Germline CDR1 is PRHDT and CDR2 is FYEKMQ (reference sequence). Trimming took off 5 bases at V and 2 bases at J, with 5 bases between the two ends. This CDR3 region has 12 residues. CDR3 bases: TGTGCCAGCAGCCCCCACACAGATACGCAGTATTTT. Protein sequence: CASSPHTDTQYF.

A few counts support this clonotype. The chain recombines TRBV6-5 with TRBJ2-7; D gene ambiguous. V was cut by 2 bases and J by 0 bases, with 11 bases left in between. The CDR3 extends over 15 amino acids. Germline values: CDR1 MNHEY, CDR2 SVGAGI. CDR3 protein: CASSYRQGPSYEQYF. The CDR3 DNA sequence: TGTGCCAGCAGTTACCGCCAAGGCCCCTCCTACGAGCAGTACTTC.

The sample holds many counts of this clonotype. The V call is TRBV7-2, the J call TRBJ2-7, with D perhaps matching TRBD2 (5 bases). The CDR3 runs 15 residues. V shed 1 base and J shed 0 bases, with 10 bases lying between them. Germline V lookup: CDR1 SGHTA, CDR2 FQGNSA. The CDR3 DNA follows: TGTGCCAGCAGCTTAGGAGGCGGGTCCTCCTACGAGCAGTACTTC. Translated: CASSLGGGSSYEQYF.

V and J are TRBV6-1 and TRBJ1-1; 7 nucleotides match TRBD1. The V and J ends lost 5 bases and 1 base, in that order; junction bases with no gene match: 4. This CDR3 has 14 residues. CDR1 is MNHNS and CDR2 is SASEGT in the germline V gene. CDR3 nucleotides: TGTGCCAGCAGTAAACGGACAGGGAACACTGAAGCTTTCTTT. It translates to CASSKRTGNTEAFF.

This clonotype has only a few counts. The chain combines TRBV19 with TRBJ1-2, with 7 bases fitting TRBD1. In germline, CDR1 is LNHDA, CDR2 SQIVND (reference sequence). The CDR3 covers 18 residues. Trimming removed 5 bases from V and 6 bases from J; junction bases left unmatched: 21. CDR3 sequence reads: CASSPRSGQFINLNGYTF. Written as DNA, the CDR3 is TGTGCCAGTAGTCCAAGGTCGGGACAGTTCATAAATCTAAATGGCTACACCTTC.

This clonotype showed up many times. The chain combines TRBV5-1 with TRBJ2-1; 9 bases align to TRBD1. Per the germline V gene, CDR1 is SGHRS and CDR2 is YFSETQ. CDR3 size: 15 residues. The V gene end was trimmed by 4 bases and the J gene end by 3 bases; junction bases not matched to a gene: 5. CDR3 in amino acids: CASSPGQGVYNEQFF. The CDR3, as DNA: TGCGCCAGCAGCCCGGGACAGGGTGTCTACAATGAGCAGTTCTTC. Using reference TRBV5-1 and TRBJ2-1 for the parts outside the CDR3, the full variable domain is KAGVTQTPRYLIKTRGQQVTLSCSPISGHRSVSWYQQTPGQGLQFLFEYFSETQRNKGNFPGRFSGRQFSNSRSEMNVSTLELGDSALYLCASSPGQGVYNEQFFGPGTRLTVL.

This clonotype was detected ten times or more. The V gene is TRBV29-1, the J gene TRBJ1-5; D is perhaps TRBD1 (5 bases). Trimming took off 8 bases at V and 7 bases at J, with 18 bases between the two ends. From germline, CDR1 is SQVTM and CDR2 ANQGSEA. The CDR3 totals 13 residues. CDR3 sequence (DNA): TGCAGCTTTGCCAACTGGGACGACCAGCCCCAGCATTTT. Protein: CSFANWDDQPQHF. Full variable domain (missing parts from reference TRBV29-1 and TRBJ1-5): SAVISQKPSRDICQRGTSLTIQCQVDSQVTMMFWYRQQPGQSLTLIATANQGSEATYESGFVIDKFPISRPNLTFSTLTVSNMSPEDSSIYLCSFANWDDQPQHFGDGTRLSIL.

The chain is built from TRBV4-2 and TRBJ2-3, with 7 bases aligning to TRBD2. The CDR3 has 16 residues. Germline lookup yields CDR1 LGHNA and CDR2 YNFKEQ. V was clipped by 2 bases and J by 2 bases; unmatched bases: 7. CDR3 protein: CASSQWRGLPTDTQYF. The CDR3 coding sequence is TGTGCCAGCAGCCAATGGCGGGGGTTACCCACAGATACGCAGTATTTT.

This clonotype has a count of ten or more. This rearrangement joins TRBV18 to TRBJ1-5, with D hard to call. The CDR3 runs 13 residues. Germline V gives CDR1 KGHSH, CDR2 LQKENI. V was shortened by 3 bases and J by 9 bases, with 12 bases between the two germline ends. The CDR3 here is CASSPGEKRPQHF. CDR3 nucleotides: TGTGCCAGCTCACCGGGAGAGAAGAGGCCCCAGCATTTT. The complete variable domain, with remaining parts taken from reference TRBV18 and TRBJ1-5, reads NAGVMQNPRHLVRRRGQEARLRCSPMKGHSHVYWYRQLPEEGLKFMVYLQKENIIDESGMPKERFSAEFPKEGPSILRIQQVVRGDSAAYFCASSPGEKRPQHFGDGTRLSIL.